Shown below are 2 T cell receptor beta chains from a single sample sequenced in a study of T cells in Graves' hyperthyroidism and ophthalmopathy. The investigators amplified TCR beta CDR3 regions from RNA transcripts. HTBI primers were employed in a first-round RT-PCR of the TCR CDR3. TCRdb redid the calling of the multiplex PCR reads with MiXCR, one entry per CDR3 protein. The table shows over 250,000 distinct CDR3 sequences, with about a sixth occurring only once. Sequenced: blood. These receptors originate from a woman in her fifties or sixties with Graves' ophthalmopathy.

This clonotype was recorded at least ten times. The genes are TRBV20-1 and TRBJ2-5; possible D gene TRBD2, 5 bases. Germline V gene sequence: CDR1 DFQATT, CDR2 SNEGSKA (reference sequence). V was pared by 6 bases and J by 5 bases, with 22 bases between. The length of the CDR3 is 15 residues. The CDR3 here is CSAHAPGFSQETQYF. The CDR3 bases are TGCAGTGCGCACGCTCCGGGATTCTCCCAGGAGACCCAGTACTTC.

This clonotype was found a few times. V is TRBV6-5 and J is TRBJ1-6; 10 positions match TRBD1. This CDR3 region has 15 residues. Germline trimming cut 2 bases from V and 7 bases from J; bases unmatched to any gene: 2. Germline CDR1 is MNHEY and CDR2 is SVGAGI. CDR3 DNA sequence: TGTGCCAGCAGTTACACGGGACAGGGGAATTCACCCCTCCACTTT. Its protein is CASSYTGQGNSPLHF.